The clone carrying this TCR beta chain has just a few counts. The sample originates from a study of graft-versus-host responses after intestinal transplantation. Measured with immunoSEQ multiplex PCR; TCRdb has only the in-frame clones, and not every one. The data hold roughly 9,900 clones, with approximately 94% observed a single time. The V gene lost 4 bases and the J gene lost 3 bases, with 5 bases spanning the gap. Germline CDR1 and CDR2: SGDLS and YYNGEE. This CDR3 contains 12 residues. Specimen: PBMCs, collected 8 days after intestinal transplant. The sequence came from a human patient who received an intestinal transplant, so some T cells may come from the graft donor. The genes are TRBV9 and TRBJ1-3; D uncertain. In DNA form, the CDR3 reads TGTGCCAGCAGCCAAGATGGAAACACCATATATTTT. It yields the protein CASSQDGNTIYF.